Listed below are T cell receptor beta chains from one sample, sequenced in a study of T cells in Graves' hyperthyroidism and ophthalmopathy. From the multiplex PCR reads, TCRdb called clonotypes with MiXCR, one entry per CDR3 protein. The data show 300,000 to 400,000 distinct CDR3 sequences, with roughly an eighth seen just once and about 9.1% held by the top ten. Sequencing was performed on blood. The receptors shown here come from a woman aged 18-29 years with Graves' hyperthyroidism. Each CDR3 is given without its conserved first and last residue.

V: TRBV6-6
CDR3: ASSYYAPIKVQPQH

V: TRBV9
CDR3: ASSPGRTGELF

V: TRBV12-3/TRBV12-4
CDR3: ASTWEGGYGYT

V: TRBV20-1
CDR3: SAAGTGDHEQY

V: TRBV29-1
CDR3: SVYRDSRWNTDTQY

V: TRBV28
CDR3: ASTSQTNTEAF

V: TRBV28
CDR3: ASSPLSGGSNQPQH

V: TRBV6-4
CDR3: ASSHKRGVEKLF

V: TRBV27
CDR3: ASRYLGGFWDEQF

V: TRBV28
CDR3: ASSLSLGGTDMQY

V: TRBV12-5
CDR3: ASGLGPTVGQF

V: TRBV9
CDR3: ASSVFGTSSTDTQY

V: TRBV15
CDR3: ATSRERERFNQPQH

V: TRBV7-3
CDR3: ASSVTGGAGAEAF

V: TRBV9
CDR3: ASSAEGDRGDNTEAF

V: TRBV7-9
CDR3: ASSLVGRTSTDTQY

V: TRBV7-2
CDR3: ASSLAGGNLGGAF

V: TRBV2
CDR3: ASSPLAGTNAEAF

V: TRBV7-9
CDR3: ASSLGAAGEKY

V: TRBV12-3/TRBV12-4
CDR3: ASSVAGAWPNVEAF

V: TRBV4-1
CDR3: ASSQESYRGKGSNTEAF

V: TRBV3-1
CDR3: ASSQDARAAPYDQPQH

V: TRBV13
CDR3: ASSFDRGSAPLH

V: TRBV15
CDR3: ATSRPGQGAGNSPLH

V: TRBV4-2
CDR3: ASSQDQVVRISPLH

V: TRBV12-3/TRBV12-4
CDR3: ASSSRIMNTEAF

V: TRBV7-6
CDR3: ASSLDVNEQF

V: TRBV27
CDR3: ASSFTGTSDTQY

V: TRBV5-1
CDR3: ASSLRQGIYEQY

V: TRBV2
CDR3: ASSERDQPQH

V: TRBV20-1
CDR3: SARDQHNSPLH

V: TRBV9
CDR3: ASSAGQGRSPLH

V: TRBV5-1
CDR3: ASSLSGVWNTEAF

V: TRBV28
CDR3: ASRYGGAGYEQY

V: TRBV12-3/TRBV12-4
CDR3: ASTHTGTSQPQH

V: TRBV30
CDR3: AWSFAGGGMGTQY

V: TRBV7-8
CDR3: ASSSRRALPTDTQY

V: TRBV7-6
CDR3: AVGARPSSYNEQF

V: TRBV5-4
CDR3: ASRPRGTGELF

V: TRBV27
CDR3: ASSLVSSSKETQY

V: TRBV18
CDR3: ASSPPRQKVVETQY

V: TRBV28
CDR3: ASSSGQGPYEQY

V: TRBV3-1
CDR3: ASSTTFGASYEQY

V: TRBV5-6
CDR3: ASSPSGAGASPEAF